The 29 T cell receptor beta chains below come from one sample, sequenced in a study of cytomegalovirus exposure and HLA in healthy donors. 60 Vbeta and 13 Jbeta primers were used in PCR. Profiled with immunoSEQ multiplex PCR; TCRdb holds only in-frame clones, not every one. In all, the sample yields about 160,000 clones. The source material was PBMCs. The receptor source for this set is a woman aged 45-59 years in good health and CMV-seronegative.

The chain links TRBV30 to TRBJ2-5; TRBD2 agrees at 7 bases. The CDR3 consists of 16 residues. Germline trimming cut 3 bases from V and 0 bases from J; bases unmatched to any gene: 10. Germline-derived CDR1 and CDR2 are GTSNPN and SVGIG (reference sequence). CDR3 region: CAWRPGGRGYQETQYF. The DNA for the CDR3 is TGTGCCTGGAGGCCGGGGGGTAGAGGTTACCAAGAGACCCAGTACTTC.

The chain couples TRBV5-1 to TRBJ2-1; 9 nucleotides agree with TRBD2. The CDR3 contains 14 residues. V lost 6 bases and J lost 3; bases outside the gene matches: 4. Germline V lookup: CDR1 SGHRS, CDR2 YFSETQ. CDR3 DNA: TGCGCCAGCATGGCGGGGGGGGGCTACAATGAGCAGTTCTTC. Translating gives CASMAGGGYNEQFF.

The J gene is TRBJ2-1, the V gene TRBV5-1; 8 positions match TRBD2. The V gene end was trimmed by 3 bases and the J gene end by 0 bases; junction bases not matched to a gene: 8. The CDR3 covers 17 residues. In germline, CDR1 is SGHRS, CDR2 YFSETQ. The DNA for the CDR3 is TGCGCCAGCAGCTCCGTGGCTGGGACTAGCTCCTACAATGAGCAGTTCTTC. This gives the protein CASSSVAGTSSYNEQFF.

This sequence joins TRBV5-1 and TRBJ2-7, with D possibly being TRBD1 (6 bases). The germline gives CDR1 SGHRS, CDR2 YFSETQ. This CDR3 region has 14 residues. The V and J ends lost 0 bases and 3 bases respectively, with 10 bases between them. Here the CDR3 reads CASSLGQVNYEQYF. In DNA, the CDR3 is TGCGCCAGCAGCTTGGGACAGGTGAACTACGAGCAGTACTTC. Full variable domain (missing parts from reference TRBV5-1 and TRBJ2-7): KAGVTQTPRYLIKTRGQQVTLSCSPISGHRSVSWYQQTPGQGLQFLFEYFSETQRNKGNFPGRFSGRQFSNSRSEMNVSTLELGDSALYLCASSLGQVNYEQYFGPGTRLTVT.

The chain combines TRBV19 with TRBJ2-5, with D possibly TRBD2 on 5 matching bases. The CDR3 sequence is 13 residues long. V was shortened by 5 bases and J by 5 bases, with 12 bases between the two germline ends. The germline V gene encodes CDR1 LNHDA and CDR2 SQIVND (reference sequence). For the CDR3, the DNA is TGTGCCAGTAGTGAAGGCGGAGGTGAGACCCAGTACTTC. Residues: CASSEGGGETQYF.

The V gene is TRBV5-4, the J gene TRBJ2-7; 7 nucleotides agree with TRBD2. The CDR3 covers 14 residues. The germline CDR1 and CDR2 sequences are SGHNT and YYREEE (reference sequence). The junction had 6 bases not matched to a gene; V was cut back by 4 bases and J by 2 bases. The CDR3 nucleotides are TGTGCCAGCAGCCTAAGCGGGGTGGCCTACGAGCAGTACTTC. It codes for CASSLSGVAYEQYF.

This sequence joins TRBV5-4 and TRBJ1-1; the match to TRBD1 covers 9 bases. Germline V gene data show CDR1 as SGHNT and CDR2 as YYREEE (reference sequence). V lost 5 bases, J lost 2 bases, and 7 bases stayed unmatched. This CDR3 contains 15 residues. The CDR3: CASSTSDRGNTEAFF. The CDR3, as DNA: TGTGCCAGCAGTACCTCGGACAGGGGCAACACTGAAGCTTTCTTT.

The CDR3 region has the DNA TGTGCCAGCACGGGAGCTAATGAAAAACTGTTTTTT. Amino acid sequence: CASTGANEKLFF. The V call is TRBV28, the J call TRBJ1-4, with D uncertain. The CDR3 runs 12 residues. The V and J ends lost 7 bases and 3 bases respectively, with 6 bases between them. Per the germline V gene, CDR1 is MDHEN and CDR2 is SYDVKM.

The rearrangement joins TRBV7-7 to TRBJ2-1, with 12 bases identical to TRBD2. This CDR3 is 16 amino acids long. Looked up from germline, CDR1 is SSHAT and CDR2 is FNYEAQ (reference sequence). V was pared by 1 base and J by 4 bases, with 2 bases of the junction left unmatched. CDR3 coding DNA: TGTGCCAGCAGCTTAGGACTAGCGGGAGATTACAATGAGCAGTTCTTC. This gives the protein CASSLGLAGDYNEQFF.

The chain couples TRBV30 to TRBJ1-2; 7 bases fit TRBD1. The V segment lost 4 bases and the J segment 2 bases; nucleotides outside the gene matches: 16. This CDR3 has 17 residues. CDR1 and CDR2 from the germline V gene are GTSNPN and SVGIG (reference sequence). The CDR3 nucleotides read TGTGCCTGGAAGCGGGGGACAGCGGAATTTTTGAACTATGGCTACACCTTC. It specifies CAWKRGTAEFLNYGYTF.

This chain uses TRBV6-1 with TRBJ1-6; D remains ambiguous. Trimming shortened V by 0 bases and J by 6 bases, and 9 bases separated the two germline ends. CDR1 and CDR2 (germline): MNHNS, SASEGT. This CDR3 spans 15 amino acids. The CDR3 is CASSEAGGPNSPLHF. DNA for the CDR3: TGTGCCAGCAGTGAAGCCGGAGGTCCTAATTCACCCCTCCACTTT.

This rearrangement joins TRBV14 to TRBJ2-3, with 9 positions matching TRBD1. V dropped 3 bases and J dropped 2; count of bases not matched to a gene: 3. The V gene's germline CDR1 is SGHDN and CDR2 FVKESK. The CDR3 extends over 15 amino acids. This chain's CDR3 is CASSHRTGDTDTQYF. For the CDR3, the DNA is TGTGCCAGCAGCCACCGGACAGGGGACACAGATACGCAGTATTTT.

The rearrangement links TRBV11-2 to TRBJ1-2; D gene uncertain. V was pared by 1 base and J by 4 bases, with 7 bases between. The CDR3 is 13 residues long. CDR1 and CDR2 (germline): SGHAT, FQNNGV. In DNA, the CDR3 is TGTGCCAGCAGCTTAGGACGGAGCTATGGCTACACCTTC. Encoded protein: CASSLGRSYGYTF.

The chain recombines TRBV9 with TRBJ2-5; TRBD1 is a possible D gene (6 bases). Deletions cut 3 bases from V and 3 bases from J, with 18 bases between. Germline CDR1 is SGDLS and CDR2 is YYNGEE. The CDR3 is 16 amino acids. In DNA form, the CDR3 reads TGTGCCAGCAGCGCCGAACCGGGACATGGTGAAGAGACCCAGTACTTC. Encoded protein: CASSAEPGHGEETQYF.

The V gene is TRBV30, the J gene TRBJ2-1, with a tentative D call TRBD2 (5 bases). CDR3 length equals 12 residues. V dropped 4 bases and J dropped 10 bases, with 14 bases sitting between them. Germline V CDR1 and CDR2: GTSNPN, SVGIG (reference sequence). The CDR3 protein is CAWIDGRGEQFF. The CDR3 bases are TGTGCCTGGATCGACGGCCGAGGGGAGCAGTTCTTC.

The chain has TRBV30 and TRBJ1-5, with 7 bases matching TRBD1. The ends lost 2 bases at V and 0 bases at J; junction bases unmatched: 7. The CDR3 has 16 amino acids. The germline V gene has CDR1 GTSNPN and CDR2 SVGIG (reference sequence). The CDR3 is CAWSRGTVYSNQPQHF. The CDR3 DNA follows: TGTGCCTGGAGTCGGGGGACAGTGTATAGCAATCAGCCCCAGCATTTT.

The CDR3 coding sequence is TGTGCCAGTAGCGCGACACTAGCGGCCGGGGAGCTGTTTTTT. Its translation: CASSATLAAGELFF. The V and J genes are TRBV19 and TRBJ2-2; 8 positions match TRBD2. CDR1 and CDR2 from the germline V gene are LNHDA and SQIVND (reference sequence). The CDR3 length is 14 residues. Trimming took 6 bases from V and 6 from J; bases not matched to a gene: 6.

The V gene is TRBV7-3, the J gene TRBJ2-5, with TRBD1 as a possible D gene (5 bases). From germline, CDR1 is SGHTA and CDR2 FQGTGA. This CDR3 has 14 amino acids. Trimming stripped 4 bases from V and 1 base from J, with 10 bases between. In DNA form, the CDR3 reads TGTGCCAGCAGCTCCCCAGGGATCCAAGAGACCCAGTACTTC. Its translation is CASSSPGIQETQYF.

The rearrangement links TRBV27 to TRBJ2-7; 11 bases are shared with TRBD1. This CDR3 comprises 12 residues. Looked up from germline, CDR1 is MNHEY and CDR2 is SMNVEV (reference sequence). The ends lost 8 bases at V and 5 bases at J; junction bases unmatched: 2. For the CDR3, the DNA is TGTGCCAGCCGGGACAGGGGGGACGAGCAGTACTTC. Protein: CASRDRGDEQYF.

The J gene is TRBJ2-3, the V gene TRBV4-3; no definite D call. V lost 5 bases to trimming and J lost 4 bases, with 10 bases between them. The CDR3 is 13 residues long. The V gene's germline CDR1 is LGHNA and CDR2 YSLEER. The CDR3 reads CASSSEKADTQYF. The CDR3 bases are TGCGCCAGCAGCTCGGAGAAGGCAGATACGCAGTATTTT.

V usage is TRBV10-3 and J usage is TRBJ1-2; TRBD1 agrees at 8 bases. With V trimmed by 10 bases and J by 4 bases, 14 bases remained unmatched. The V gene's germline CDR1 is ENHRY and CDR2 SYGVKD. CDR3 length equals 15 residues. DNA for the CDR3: TGTGCCACTTCGACAGGGGCGCAGGTTGGCTATGGCTACACCTTC. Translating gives CATSTGAQVGYGYTF.

CDR3 in amino acids: CALGSGASPLHF. DNA for the CDR3: TGTGCCCTAGGGAGCGGGGCTTCACCCCTCCACTTT. This rearrangement joins TRBV28 to TRBJ1-6, with D perhaps matching TRBD1 (5 bases). Germline V gives CDR1 MDHEN, CDR2 SYDVKM. The CDR3 sequence is 12 residues long. The V end was cut by 11 bases, the J end by 9 bases, with 14 bases between.

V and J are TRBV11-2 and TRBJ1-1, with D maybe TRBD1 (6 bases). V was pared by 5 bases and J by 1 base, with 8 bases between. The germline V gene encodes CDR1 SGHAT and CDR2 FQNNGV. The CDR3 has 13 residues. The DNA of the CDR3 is TGTGCCAGCAGCACGACAGGGAACACTGAAGCTTTCTTT. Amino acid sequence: CASSTTGNTEAFF.

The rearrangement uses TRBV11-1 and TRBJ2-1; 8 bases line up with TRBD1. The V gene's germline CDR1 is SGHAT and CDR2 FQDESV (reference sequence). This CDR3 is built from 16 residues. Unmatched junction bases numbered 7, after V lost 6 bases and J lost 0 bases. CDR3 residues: CASRPRGPYSYNEQFF. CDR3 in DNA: TGTGCCAGCAGGCCCAGGGGGCCGTACTCCTACAATGAGCAGTTCTTC.

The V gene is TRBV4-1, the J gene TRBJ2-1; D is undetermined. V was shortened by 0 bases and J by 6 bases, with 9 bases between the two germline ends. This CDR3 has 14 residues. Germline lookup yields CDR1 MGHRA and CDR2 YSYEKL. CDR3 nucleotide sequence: TGCGCCAGCAGCCAAGACTCGGTAACCAATGAGCAGTTCTTC. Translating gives CASSQDSVTNEQFF.

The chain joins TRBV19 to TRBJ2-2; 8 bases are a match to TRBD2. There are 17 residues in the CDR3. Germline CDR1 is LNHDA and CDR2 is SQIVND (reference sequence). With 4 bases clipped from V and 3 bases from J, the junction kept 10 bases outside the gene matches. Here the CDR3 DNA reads TGTGCCAGTAGTACCACTACTAGCGGAACTTACACCGGGGAGCTGTTTTTT. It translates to CASSTTTSGTYTGELFF.

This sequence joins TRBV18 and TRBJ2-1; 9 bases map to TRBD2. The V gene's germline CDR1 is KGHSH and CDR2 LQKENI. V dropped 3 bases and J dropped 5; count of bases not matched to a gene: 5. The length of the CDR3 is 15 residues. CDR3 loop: CASSPRAGGNNEQFF. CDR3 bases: TGTGCCAGCTCACCGCGAGCGGGGGGAAACAATGAGCAGTTCTTC.

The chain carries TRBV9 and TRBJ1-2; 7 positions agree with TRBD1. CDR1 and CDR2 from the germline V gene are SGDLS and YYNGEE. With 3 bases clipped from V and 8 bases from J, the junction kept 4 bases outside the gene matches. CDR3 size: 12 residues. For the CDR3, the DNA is TGTGCCAGCAGCGCGACAGGGAGCGGCTACACCTTC. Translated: CASSATGSGYTF.

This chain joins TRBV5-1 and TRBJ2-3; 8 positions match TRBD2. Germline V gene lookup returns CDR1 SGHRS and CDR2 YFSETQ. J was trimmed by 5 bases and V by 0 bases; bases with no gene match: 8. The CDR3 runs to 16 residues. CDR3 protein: CASSLEWREDGDTQYF. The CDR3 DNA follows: TGCGCCAGCAGCTTGGAGTGGCGGGAGGACGGAGATACGCAGTATTTT.